The clone carrying this T cell receptor (beta chain) was seen many times. J lost 1 base, V lost 1 base, and 3 bases had no gene match. In germline, CDR1 is LNHDA, CDR2 SQIVND (reference sequence). The CDR3 is 16 residues long. These data are taken from a study of early T cells in non-severe SARS-CoV-2 infection. cDNA molecules, individually, were tagged with unique molecular identifiers. MiXCR, run by TCRdb on the 5' RACE reads, gives a single entry per CDR3 protein. The sample lists about 60,000 distinct CDR3 sequences, about an eighth seen once, with roughly 9.1% in the top ten. Material: whole blood. The receptor was derived from an adult who was a healthcare worker with PCR-confirmed SARS-CoV-2 infection or an uninfected control (not recorded which). The genes are TRBV19 and TRBJ2-2; 7 bases line up with TRBD2. The CDR3 reads CASSIGSSGNTGELFF. DNA of the CDR3: TGTGCCAGTAGTATAGGTTCTAGCGGGAACACCGGGGAGCTGTTTTTT.